This T cell receptor beta chain is drawn from a study of cytomegalovirus exposure and HLA in healthy donors. General study results and limits: Using a false discovery rate of 0.05, a later analysis showed that approximately 17,000 TCR beta sequences were associated with HLA alleles. In vitro, a few CMV-associated chains proved specific for CMV antigens.

Use of 60 Vbeta and 13 Jbeta primers characterized the PCR. Only in-frame clones appear in the TCRdb table, and some are missing; sequencing was by immunoSEQ multiplex PCR. This sample yields about 200,000 clones, of which 65% to 85% are seen a single time; about 1.7% belongs to the top ten. Concerning this clone: Its target is not known.

Deletions cut 4 bases from V and 5 bases from J, with 12 bases between. This CDR3 is 13 amino acids long. Germline CDR1 is SGHRS and CDR2 is YFSETQ. The V and J genes are TRBV5-1 and TRBJ2-5, with a tentative D call TRBD1 (7 bases). The sample taken for sequencing was PBMCs. The sequence derives from a man aged 40-49 years in good health and CMV-seropositive. CDR3 sequence: CASSTAGGETQYF. The CDR3, as DNA: TGCGCCAGCAGCACGGCAGGGGGGGAGACCCAGTACTTC.